This T cell receptor (beta chain) was recovered during a study of identical twins. CDR1 is SGDLS, CDR2 YYNGEE, per germline. The V end lost 4 bases, the J end lost 0 bases, and 7 bases lay between the germline ends. The CDR3 sequence is 14 residues long. TCRdb re-called the 5' RACE reads with MiXCR, one entry per CDR3 protein. This sample yields 140,000 to 150,000 distinct CDR3 sequences, of which 3.5% are seen a single time; about 7.8% belongs to the top ten. At least ten counts were recorded for this clonotype. The chain recombines TRBV9 with TRBJ2-2; D unresolved. Sequenced sample: memory T cells sorted from blood. This TCR was sampled from a man younger than 35 in good health. The CDR3 is CASSSRTNTGELFF. Written as DNA, the CDR3 is TGTGCCAGCAGCTCCCGAACGAACACCGGGGAGCTGTTTTTT.